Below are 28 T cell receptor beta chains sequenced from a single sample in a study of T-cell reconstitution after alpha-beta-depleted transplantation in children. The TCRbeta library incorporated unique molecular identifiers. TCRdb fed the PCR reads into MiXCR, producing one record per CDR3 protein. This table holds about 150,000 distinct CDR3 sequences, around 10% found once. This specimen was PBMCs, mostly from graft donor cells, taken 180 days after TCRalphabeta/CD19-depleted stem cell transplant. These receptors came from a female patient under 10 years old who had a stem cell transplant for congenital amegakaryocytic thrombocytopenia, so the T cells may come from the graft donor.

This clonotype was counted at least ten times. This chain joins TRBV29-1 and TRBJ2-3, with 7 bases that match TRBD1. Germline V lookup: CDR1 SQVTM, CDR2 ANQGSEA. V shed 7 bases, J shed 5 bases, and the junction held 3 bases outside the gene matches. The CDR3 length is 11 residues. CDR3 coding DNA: TGCAGCGGTACAGGGGTAGATACGCAGTATTTT. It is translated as CSGTGVDTQYF.

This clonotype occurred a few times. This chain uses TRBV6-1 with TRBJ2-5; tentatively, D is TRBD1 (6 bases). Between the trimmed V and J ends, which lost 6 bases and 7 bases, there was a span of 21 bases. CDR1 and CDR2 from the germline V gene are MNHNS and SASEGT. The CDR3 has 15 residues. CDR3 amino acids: CASSDPRQAGGTQYF. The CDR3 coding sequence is TGTGCCAGCAGCGACCCCCGACAGGCTGGGGGGACCCAGTACTTC.

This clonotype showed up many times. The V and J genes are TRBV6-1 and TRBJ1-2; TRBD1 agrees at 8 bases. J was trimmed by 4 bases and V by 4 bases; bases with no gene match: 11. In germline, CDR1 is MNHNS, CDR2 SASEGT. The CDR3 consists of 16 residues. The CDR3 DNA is TGTGCCAGCAGTGGGGTTCGGGACAGGCGGGGCTATGGCTACACCTTC. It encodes CASSGVRDRRGYGYTF.

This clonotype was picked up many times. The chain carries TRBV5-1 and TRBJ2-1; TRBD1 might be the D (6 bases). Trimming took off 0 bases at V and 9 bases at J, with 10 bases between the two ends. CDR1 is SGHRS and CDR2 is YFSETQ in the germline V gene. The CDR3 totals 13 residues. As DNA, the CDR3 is TGCGCCAGCAGCTTGGCAGGGGCGGGTGAGCAGTTCTTC. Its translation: CASSLAGAGEQFF.

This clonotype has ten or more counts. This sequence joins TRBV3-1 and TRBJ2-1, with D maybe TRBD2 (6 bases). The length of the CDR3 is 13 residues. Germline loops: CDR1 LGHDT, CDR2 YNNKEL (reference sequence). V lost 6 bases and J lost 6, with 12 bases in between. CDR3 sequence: CASSPDYTNEQFF. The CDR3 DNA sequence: TGTGCCAGCAGTCCGGACTACACCAATGAGCAGTTCTTC.

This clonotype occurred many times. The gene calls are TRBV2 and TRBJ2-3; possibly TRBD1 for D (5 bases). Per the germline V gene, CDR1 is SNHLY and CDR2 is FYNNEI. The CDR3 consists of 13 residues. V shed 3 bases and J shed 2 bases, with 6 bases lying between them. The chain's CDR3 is CASSEGLTDTQYF. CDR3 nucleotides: TGTGCCAGCAGTGAGGGGCTCACAGATACGCAGTATTTT.

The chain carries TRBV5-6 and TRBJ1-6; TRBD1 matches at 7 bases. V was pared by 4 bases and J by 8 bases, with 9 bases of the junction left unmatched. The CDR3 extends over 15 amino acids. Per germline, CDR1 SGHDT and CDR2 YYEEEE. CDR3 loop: CASSVYRGADSPLHF. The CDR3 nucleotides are TGTGCCAGCAGCGTATACAGGGGCGCAGATTCACCCCTCCACTTT.

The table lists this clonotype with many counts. The CDR3 here is CSARDRGRGNQPQHF. The CDR3 nucleotides are TGCAGTGCTAGAGATAGGGGAAGGGGCAATCAGCCCCAGCATTTT. V usage is TRBV20-1 and J usage is TRBJ1-5; possible D gene TRBD1, 5 bases. V dropped 0 bases and J dropped 2 bases, with 11 bases sitting between them. Germline assignment: CDR1 DFQATT and CDR2 SNEGSKA (reference sequence). This CDR3 is 15 amino acids long.

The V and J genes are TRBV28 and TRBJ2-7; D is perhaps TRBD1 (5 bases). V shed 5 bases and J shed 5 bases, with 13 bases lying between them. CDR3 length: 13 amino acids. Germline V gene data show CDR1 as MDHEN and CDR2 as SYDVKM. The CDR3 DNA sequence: TGTGCCAGCAGTAAGATTCCAGGGAACGAGCAGTACTTC. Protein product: CASSKIPGNEQYF.

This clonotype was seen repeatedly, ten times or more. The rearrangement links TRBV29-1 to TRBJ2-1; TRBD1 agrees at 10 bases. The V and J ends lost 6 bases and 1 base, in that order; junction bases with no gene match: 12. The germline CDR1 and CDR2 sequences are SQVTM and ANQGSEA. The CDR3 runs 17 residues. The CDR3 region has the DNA TGCAGCGTAGCTCCGGGACAGGGGAGGTTATCCTACAATGAGCAGTTCTTC. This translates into CSVAPGQGRLSYNEQFF.

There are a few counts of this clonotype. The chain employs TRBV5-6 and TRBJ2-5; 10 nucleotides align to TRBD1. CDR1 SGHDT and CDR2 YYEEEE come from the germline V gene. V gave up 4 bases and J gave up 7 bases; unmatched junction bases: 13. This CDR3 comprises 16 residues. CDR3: CASSPEGGQGFGTQYF. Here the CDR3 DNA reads TGTGCCAGCAGCCCTGAGGGGGGACAGGGGTTTGGGACCCAGTACTTC.

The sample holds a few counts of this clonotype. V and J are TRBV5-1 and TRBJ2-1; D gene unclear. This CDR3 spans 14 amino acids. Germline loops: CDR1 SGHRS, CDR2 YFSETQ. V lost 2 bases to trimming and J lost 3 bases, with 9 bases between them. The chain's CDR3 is CASSLNPGYNEQFF. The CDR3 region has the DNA TGCGCCAGCAGCTTAAATCCAGGCTACAATGAGCAGTTCTTC.

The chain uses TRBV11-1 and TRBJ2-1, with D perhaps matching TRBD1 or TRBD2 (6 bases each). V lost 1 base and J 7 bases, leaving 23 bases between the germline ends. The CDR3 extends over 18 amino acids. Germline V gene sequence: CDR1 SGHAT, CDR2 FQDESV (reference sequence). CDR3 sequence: CASSLGTNGGRGGNEQFF. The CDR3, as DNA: TGTGCCAGCAGCTTAGGGACGAACGGGGGCAGAGGTGGGAATGAGCAGTTCTTC.

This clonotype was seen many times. CDR3 loop: CSAGSGGVAEQYF. CDR3 nucleotide sequence: TGCAGTGCCGGAAGCGGGGGGGTGGCCGAGCAGTACTTC. V usage is TRBV20-1 and J usage is TRBJ2-7; 10 nucleotides match TRBD2. J lost 6 bases, V lost 6 bases, and 8 bases had no gene match. CDR1 is DFQATT and CDR2 is SNEGSKA in the germline V gene (reference sequence). The CDR3 consists of 13 residues.

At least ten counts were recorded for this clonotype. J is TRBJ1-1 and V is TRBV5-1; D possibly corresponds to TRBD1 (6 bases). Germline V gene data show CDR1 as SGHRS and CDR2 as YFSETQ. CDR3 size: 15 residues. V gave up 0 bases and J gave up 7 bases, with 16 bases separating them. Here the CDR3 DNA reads TGCGCCAGCAGCTTGGAGTTGGGGGGCAGGGGTGAAGCTTTCTTT. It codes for CASSLELGGRGEAFF.

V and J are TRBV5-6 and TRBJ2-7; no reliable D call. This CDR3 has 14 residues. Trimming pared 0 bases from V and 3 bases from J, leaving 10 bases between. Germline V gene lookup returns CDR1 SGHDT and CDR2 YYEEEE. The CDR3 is CASSLAGQYYEQYF. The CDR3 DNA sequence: TGTGCCAGCAGCTTGGCTGGGCAGTACTACGAGCAGTACTTC.

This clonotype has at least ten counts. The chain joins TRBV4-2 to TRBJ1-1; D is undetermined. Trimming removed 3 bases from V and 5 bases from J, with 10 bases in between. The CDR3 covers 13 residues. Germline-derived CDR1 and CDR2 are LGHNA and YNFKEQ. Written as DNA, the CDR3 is TGTGCCAGCAGCCAGAGGGTGGGAACTGAAGCTTTCTTT. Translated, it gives CASSQRVGTEAFF.

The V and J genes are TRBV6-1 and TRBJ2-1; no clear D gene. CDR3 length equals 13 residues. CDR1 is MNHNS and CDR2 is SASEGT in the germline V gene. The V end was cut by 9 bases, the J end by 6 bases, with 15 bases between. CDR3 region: CASERFRLNEQFF. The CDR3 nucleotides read TGTGCCAGTGAAAGGTTCAGACTCAATGAGCAGTTCTTC.

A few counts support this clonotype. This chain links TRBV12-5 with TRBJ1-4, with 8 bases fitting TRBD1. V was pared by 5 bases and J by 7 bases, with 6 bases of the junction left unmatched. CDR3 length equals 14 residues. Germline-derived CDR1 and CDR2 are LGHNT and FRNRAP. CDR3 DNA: TGTGCTAGTGGTCGGGACAGGAGCTCTGAAAAACTGTTTTTT. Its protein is CASGRDRSSEKLFF.

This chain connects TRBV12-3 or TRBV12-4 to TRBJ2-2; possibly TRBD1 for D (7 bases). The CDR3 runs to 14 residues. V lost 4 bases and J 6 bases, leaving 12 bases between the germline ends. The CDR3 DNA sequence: TGTGCCAGCAGTTCCCAGGGGGGAGCCGGGGAGCTGTTTTTT. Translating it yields CASSSQGGAGELFF.

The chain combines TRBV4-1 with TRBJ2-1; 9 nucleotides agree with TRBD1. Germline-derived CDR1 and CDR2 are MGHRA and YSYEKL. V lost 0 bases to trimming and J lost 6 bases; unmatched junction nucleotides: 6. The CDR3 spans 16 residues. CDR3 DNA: TGCGCCAGCAGCCAAGATCCGGGACAGGGTTTCAATGAGCAGTTCTTC. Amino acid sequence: CASSQDPGQGFNEQFF.

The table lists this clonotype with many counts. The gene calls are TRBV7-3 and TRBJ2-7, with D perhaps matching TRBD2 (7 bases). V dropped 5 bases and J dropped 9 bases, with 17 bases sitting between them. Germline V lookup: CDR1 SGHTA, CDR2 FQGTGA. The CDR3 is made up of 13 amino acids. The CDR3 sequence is CASSRRGGDRQYF. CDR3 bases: TGTGCCAGCAGCCGTAGGGGGGGTGACAGGCAGTACTTC.

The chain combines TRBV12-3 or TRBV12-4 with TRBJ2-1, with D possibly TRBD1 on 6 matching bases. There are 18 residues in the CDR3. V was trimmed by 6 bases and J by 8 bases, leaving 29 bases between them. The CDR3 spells CASSYPLTGPGTGDEQFF. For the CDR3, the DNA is TGTGCCAGCAGCTACCCATTGACAGGTCCCGGTACTGGCGATGAGCAGTTCTTC.

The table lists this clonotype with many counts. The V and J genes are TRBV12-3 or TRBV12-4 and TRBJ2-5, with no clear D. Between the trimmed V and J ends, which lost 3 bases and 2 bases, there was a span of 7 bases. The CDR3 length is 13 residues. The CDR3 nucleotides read TGTGCCAGCAGTTTCGCCAGGCAAGAGACCCAGTACTTC. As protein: CASSFARQETQYF.

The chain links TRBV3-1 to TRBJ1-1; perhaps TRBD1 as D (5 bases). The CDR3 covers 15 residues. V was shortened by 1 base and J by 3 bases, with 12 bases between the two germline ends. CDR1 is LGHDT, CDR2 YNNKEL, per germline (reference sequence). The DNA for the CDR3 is TGTGCCAGCAGCCAAGTTGGGGAAGGGGACACTGAAGCTTTCTTT. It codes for CASSQVGEGDTEAFF.

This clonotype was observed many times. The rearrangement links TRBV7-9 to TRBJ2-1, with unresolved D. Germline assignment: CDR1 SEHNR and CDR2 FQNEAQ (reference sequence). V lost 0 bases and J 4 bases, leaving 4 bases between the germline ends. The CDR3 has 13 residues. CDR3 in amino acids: CASSLARYNEQFF. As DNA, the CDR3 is TGTGCCAGCAGCTTAGCGCGGTACAATGAGCAGTTCTTC.

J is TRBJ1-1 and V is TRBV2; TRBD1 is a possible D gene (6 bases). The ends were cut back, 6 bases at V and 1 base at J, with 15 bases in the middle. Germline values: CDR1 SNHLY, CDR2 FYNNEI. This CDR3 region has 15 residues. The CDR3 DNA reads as TGTGCCAGCAGCCCGCTCGCAGGGGCGAACACTGAAGCTTTCTTT. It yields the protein CASSPLAGANTEAFF.

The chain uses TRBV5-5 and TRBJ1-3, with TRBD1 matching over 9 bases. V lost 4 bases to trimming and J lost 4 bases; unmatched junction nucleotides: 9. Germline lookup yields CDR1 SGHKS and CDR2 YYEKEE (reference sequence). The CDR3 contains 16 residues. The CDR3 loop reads CASSPGTGFGGNTIYF. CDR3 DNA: TGTGCCAGCAGCCCCGGGACAGGGTTCGGGGGAAACACCATATATTTT.